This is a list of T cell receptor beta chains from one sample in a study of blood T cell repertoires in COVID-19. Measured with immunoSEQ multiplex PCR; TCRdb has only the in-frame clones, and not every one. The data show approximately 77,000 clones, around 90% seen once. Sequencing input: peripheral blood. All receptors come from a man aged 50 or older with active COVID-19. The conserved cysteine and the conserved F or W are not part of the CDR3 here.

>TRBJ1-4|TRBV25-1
ASSVSTGGNEKLF
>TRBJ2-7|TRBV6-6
ASSRGTGYEQY
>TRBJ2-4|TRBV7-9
ASSSVTGELAKNIQY
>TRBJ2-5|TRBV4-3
ASSPLAGGKTQY
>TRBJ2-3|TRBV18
ASSPQGTSTDTQY
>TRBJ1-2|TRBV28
ASSEGGGIGANYGYT
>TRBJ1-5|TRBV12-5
ASGLSPKGEYSNQPQH
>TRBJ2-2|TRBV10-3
ASQRGIDTGELF
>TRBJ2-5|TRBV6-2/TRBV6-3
ASSYRDYLQETQY
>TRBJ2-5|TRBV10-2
ASSVQGQETQY
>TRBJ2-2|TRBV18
ASSPARTGELF
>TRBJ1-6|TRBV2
ASSERPTGAPLH
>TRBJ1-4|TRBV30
AWSVGSEKLF
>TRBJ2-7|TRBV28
ATYGTSGTPMLWEQY
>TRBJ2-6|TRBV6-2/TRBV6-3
ASSQAANVLT
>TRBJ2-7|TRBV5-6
ASSLGQGTREQY
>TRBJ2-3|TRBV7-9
ASSLDAGEDTQY
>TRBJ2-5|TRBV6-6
ASADRVVGETQY
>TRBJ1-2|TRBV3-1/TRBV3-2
ASSLGVSYGYT
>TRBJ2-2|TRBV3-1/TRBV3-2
ASSLKMGLAGPTGELF
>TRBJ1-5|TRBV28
ASSSGQGSQPQH
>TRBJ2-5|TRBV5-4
ASKWQDQETQY
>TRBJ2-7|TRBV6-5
ASTPLSDYEQY